Following are 21 T cell receptor beta chains from one sample sequenced in a study of T-cell reconstitution after alpha-beta-depleted transplantation in children. Unique molecular identifiers were incorporated into the prepared TCRbeta library. Each CDR3 protein is one row after TCRdb ran MiXCR on the PCR reads. The sample has around 700,000 distinct CDR3 sequences, approximately 14% seen once. The sample was PBMCs, taken before TCRalphabeta/CD19-depleted stem cell transplant. The source of these receptors is a girl aged 2 to 9 with congenital amegakaryocytic thrombocytopenia, due to receive a stem cell transplant.

This clonotype occurred many times. J is TRBJ1-1 and V is TRBV29-1; D not certain. The V and J ends lost 4 bases and 2 bases respectively, with 14 bases between them. The germline V gene encodes CDR1 SQVTM and CDR2 ANQGSEA. The length of the CDR3 is 14 residues. The CDR3 bases are TGCAGCGTTGTTCGGCAGCCTCTTAACACTGAAGCTTTCTTT. Protein sequence: CSVVRQPLNTEAFF.

V and J are TRBV4-2 and TRBJ1-2; 7 bases match TRBD1. The V gene's germline CDR1 is LGHNA and CDR2 YNFKEQ. Germline trimming cut 2 bases from V and 3 bases from J; bases unmatched to any gene: 3. This CDR3 comprises 14 residues. The CDR3 sequence: CASSQRDRDYGYTF. The CDR3 bases are TGTGCCAGCAGCCAACGTGACAGGGACTATGGCTACACCTTC.

Ten or more counts support this clonotype. The CDR3 sequence: CSVARGPTSTDTQYF. The CDR3 bases are TGCAGCGTTGCGCGAGGCCCGACTAGCACAGATACGCAGTATTTT. The chain has TRBV29-1 and TRBJ2-3, with unresolved D. The germline V and J ends were trimmed by 4 bases and 0 bases, with 14 bases remaining between them. The CDR3 contains 15 residues. In germline, CDR1 is SQVTM, CDR2 ANQGSEA.

This clonotype was detected a few times. The V and J genes are TRBV19 and TRBJ2-1; TRBD1 is a possible D gene (5 bases). Trimming left V 8 bases short and J 3 bases short, with 17 bases between. The CDR3 has 15 residues. Looked up from germline, CDR1 is LNHDA and CDR2 is SQIVND (reference sequence). This CDR3 is CASSLGPGFYNEQFF. In DNA, the CDR3 is TGTGCCAGTTCACTGGGGCCAGGGTTCTACAATGAGCAGTTCTTC.

This clonotype was picked up many times. The V call is TRBV29-1, the J call TRBJ2-1; TRBD1 agrees at 9 bases. Germline V gene data show CDR1 as SQVTM and CDR2 as ANQGSEA. J gave up 6 bases and V 4 bases, and 10 bases lay outside the gene matches. CDR3 length equals 15 residues. This CDR3 is CSVVPRDRAPNEQFF. CDR3 bases: TGCAGCGTTGTCCCCCGGGACAGGGCCCCCAATGAGCAGTTCTTC.

This clonotype was found a few times. The chain joins TRBV5-1 to TRBJ2-3; tentatively, D is TRBD2 (7 bases). The V and J ends lost 4 bases and 3 bases respectively, with 18 bases between them. Germline CDR1 SGHRS, CDR2 YFSETQ. This CDR3 is built from 16 residues. For the CDR3, the DNA is TGCGCCAGCAGCGTCAGGGGCCGGGGGGAGACAGATACGCAGTATTTT. Translating gives CASSVRGRGETDTQYF.

This clonotype showed up just a few times. The chain combines TRBV12-3 or TRBV12-4 with TRBJ2-4; TRBD1 aligns across 8 bases. V shed 6 bases, J shed 8 bases, and the junction held 15 bases outside the gene matches. This CDR3 is built from 16 residues. CDR3 bases: TGTGCCAGCAGCCCTCGGACAGGGAGAACTCTGGACATTCAGTACTTC. Encoded protein: CASSPRTGRTLDIQYF.

This clonotype was observed many times. This chain uses TRBV4-1 with TRBJ2-1; TRBD2 matches 7 bases. This CDR3 region has 16 residues. J gave up 7 bases and V 4 bases, and 13 bases lay outside the gene matches. Per the germline V gene, CDR1 is MGHRA and CDR2 is YSYEKL. This chain's CDR3 is CASSRSRVAGTNEQFF. CDR3 in DNA: TGCGCCAGCAGCCGAAGTAGAGTAGCGGGTACTAATGAGCAGTTCTTC.

The chain couples TRBV7-6 to TRBJ2-2; D remains unclear. Germline CDR1 is SGHVS and CDR2 is FNYEAQ. V dropped 5 bases and J dropped 8 bases, with 12 bases sitting between them. The CDR3 extends over 13 amino acids. The CDR3 coding sequence is TGTGCCAGCAGCCCGCAGATTTCGGGGGAGCTGTTTTTT. It is translated as CASSPQISGELFF.

The chain is built from TRBV3-1 and TRBJ2-3, with D maybe TRBD2 (6 bases). V was trimmed by 0 bases and J by 5 bases, leaving 15 bases between them. Per germline, CDR1 LGHDT and CDR2 YNNKEL (reference sequence). The CDR3 sequence is 16 residues long. CDR3 protein: CASSQDASAGLDTQYF. CDR3 nucleotides: TGTGCCAGCAGCCAAGACGCATCCGCGGGGCTAGATACGCAGTATTTT.

CDR3 in amino acids: CASSLEGQSNTGELFF. DNA for the CDR3: TGTGCCAGCAGCTTAGAGGGACAGAGTAACACCGGGGAGCTGTTTTTT. The rearrangement joins TRBV11-2 to TRBJ2-2; TRBD1 matches at 7 bases. J gave up 2 bases and V 0 bases, and 3 bases lay outside the gene matches. This CDR3 is 16 amino acids long. Germline V lookup: CDR1 SGHAT, CDR2 FQNNGV.

This clonotype was detected ten times or more. The gene calls are TRBV20-1 and TRBJ1-2; possibly TRBD1 for D (5 bases). V gave up 6 bases and J gave up 3 bases, with 17 bases separating them. CDR1 is DFQATT and CDR2 is SNEGSKA in the germline V gene (reference sequence). The CDR3 contains 14 residues. CDR3 coding DNA: TGCAGTGCAGACCACGTGGGGGGTTACTATGGCTACACCTTC. As protein: CSADHVGGYYGYTF.

The V gene is TRBV30, the J gene TRBJ2-7; no firm D call. This CDR3 spans 12 amino acids. The germline V and J ends were trimmed by 1 base and 4 bases, with 8 bases remaining between them. The V gene's germline CDR1 is GTSNPN and CDR2 SVGIG (reference sequence). For the CDR3, the DNA is TGTGCCTGGAGTGACCCCTATTACGAGCAGTACTTC. Protein sequence: CAWSDPYYEQYF. Full variable domain (rest looked up from reference TRBV30 and TRBJ2-7): SQTIHQWPATLVQPVGSPLSLECTVEGTSNPNLYWYRQAAGRGLQLLFYSVGIGQISSEVPQNLSASRPQDRQFILSSKKLLLSDSGFYLCAWSDPYYEQYFGPGTRLTVT.

The V call is TRBV7-9, the J call TRBJ2-1; TRBD2 is a possible D gene (6 bases). This CDR3 has 16 residues. Per germline, CDR1 SEHNR and CDR2 FQNEAQ (reference sequence). V was clipped by 6 bases and J by 6 bases, with 21 bases between them. CDR3 nucleotides: TGTGCCAGCAGTTTGGGGGGTCGTCCCCCTTTCAATGAGCAGTTCTTC. It specifies CASSLGGRPPFNEQFF. Supplemented by reference TRBV7-9 and TRBJ2-1, the full variable domain reads DTGVSQNPRHKITKRGQNVTFRCDPISEHNRLYWYRQTLGQGPEFLTYFQNEAQLEKSRLLSDRFSAERPKGSFSTLEIQRTEQGDSAMYLCASSLGGRPPFNEQFFGPGTRLTVL.

The sample holds many counts of this clonotype. This chain links TRBV20-1 with TRBJ2-7; TRBD1 agrees at 7 bases. The CDR3 runs to 13 residues. The V gene end was trimmed by 2 bases and the J gene end by 5 bases; junction bases not matched to a gene: 6. Germline loops: CDR1 DFQATT, CDR2 SNEGSKA (reference sequence). CDR3 protein: CSARSTGVHEQYF. CDR3 nucleotides: TGCAGTGCTAGAAGTACAGGGGTCCACGAGCAGTACTTC.

This clonotype was observed a single time. A much larger clone sits a single nucleotide away, making a read error possible. The CDR3 DNA reads as TGCAGTTCTAGAGGGGACAGCTCCTACGAGCAGTACTTC. This sequence encodes CSSRGDSSYEQYF. The chain is built from TRBV20-1 and TRBJ2-7; 7 bases line up with TRBD1. This CDR3 region has 13 residues. CDR1 is DFQATT, CDR2 SNEGSKA, per germline (reference sequence).

In this sample, this clonotype turned up a few times. This rearrangement joins TRBV29-1 to TRBJ2-7; maybe TRBD1 (6 bases). The length of the CDR3 is 15 residues. The germline V gene encodes CDR1 SQVTM and CDR2 ANQGSEA. Between the trimmed V and J ends, which lost 7 bases and 2 bases, there was a span of 21 bases. CDR3 loop: CSAGTHRDGAYEQYF. In nucleotides, the CDR3 is TGCAGCGCTGGGACACATCGGGACGGAGCCTACGAGCAGTACTTC.

With respect to this clonotype: Mismatch with germline at one junction end may stem from a read error. The chain uses TRBV5-1 and TRBJ2-1, with D possibly matching TRBD2 (5 bases). Per the germline V gene, CDR1 is SGHRS and CDR2 is YFSETQ. This CDR3 region has 13 residues. DNA for the CDR3: TGCGTCAGCAGATCTGTAGCGACGGAGGAGCAGTTCTTC. It specifies CVSRSVATEEQFF.

This clonotype appeared many times. The gene calls are TRBV20-1 and TRBJ2-3, with TRBD2 matching 12 bases. This CDR3 has 15 residues. Germline V CDR1 and CDR2: DFQATT, SNEGSKA (reference sequence). Losses at the gene ends were 6 bases for V and 4 bases for J; bases not matched to a gene: 8. The CDR3, as DNA: TGCAGTGCCGAGCGACTAGCGGGAGCATCAGATACGCAGTATTTT. This codes for CSAERLAGASDTQYF.

The sample holds many counts of this clonotype. The V and J genes are TRBV7-9 and TRBJ2-7; D may be TRBD2 (5 bases). CDR3 length equals 15 residues. From germline, CDR1 is SEHNR and CDR2 FQNEAQ (reference sequence). Trimming took off 3 bases at V and 4 bases at J, with 16 bases between the two ends. CDR3 region: CASSLEWESSYEQYF. The CDR3 DNA is TGTGCCAGCAGCTTGGAGTGGGAGTCATCTTACGAGCAGTACTTC.

This rearrangement joins TRBV25-1 to TRBJ1-4; no clear D. Per germline, CDR1 MGHDK and CDR2 SYGVNS. This CDR3 is built from 13 residues. V lost 3 bases, J lost 1 base, and 3 bases lay in between. The CDR3, as DNA: TGTGCCAGCAGTGACATAACTAATGAAAAACTGTTTTTT. Amino acids: CASSDITNEKLFF.